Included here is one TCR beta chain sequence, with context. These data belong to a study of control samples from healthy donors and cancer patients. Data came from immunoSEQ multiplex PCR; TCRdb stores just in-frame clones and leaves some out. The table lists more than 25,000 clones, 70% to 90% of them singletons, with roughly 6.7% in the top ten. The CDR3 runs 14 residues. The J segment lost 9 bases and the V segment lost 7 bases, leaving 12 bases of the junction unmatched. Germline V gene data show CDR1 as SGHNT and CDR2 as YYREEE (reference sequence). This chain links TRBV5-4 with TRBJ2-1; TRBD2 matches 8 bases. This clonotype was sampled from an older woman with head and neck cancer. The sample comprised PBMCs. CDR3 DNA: TGTGCCAGCCGACTAGAGCGGGAGATAGTTGAGCAGTTCTTC. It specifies CASRLEREIVEQFF.